In its sample, the clone carrying this TCR beta chain was seen a few times. The entry originates in a study of blood T cell repertoires in COVID-19. CDR3 length equals 17 residues. V lost 5 bases to trimming and J lost 0 bases; unmatched junction nucleotides: 8. The V gene's germline CDR1 is SGHNT and CDR2 YYREEE (reference sequence). Per the original methods: Estimation of nucleated cell counts was performed using reference gene primer amplification. Using immunoSEQ multiplex PCR, the repertoire was profiled, and TCRdb retains in-frame clones only, with some absent. Clone size and the V and J calls come from that table; the DNA yielded D and trimming. The sample has around 95,000 clones, 80% to 90% seen once; the top ten hold 5%.

The chain uses TRBV5-4 and TRBJ1-6; 7 nucleotides match TRBD1. The TCR sequence derives from a human donor in a cohort sampled during active COVID-19. Sequences were obtained from peripheral blood. The CDR3 DNA reads TGTGCCAGCAGAGACATACAGGGGAGCTCCTATAATTCACCCCTCCACTTT. It is translated as CASRDIQGSSYNSPLHF.